Below are 22 T cell receptor beta chains sequenced from a single sample in a study of shared clonotypes between healthy human individuals. The data were produced by immunoSEQ multiplex PCR, yet TCRdb's version contains in-frame clones alone and is incomplete. This sample yields 490,000 or so clones, of which about 79% are seen a single time; over 10% belongs to the top ten. Source material: PBMCs. The receptors were gathered from a woman between 35 and 50 years old in good health. Some clones in this sample may be carry-over from other donors' samples.

The rearrangement joins TRBV30 to TRBJ2-1, with TRBD2 matching 7 bases. There are 14 residues in the CDR3. Germline-derived CDR1 and CDR2 are GTSNPN and SVGIG (reference sequence). V lost 0 bases to trimming and J lost 13 bases; unmatched junction nucleotides: 12. The CDR3 loop is CAWSVDPTSRKQFF. The CDR3 DNA follows: TGTGCCTGGAGTGTCGACCCGACTAGCAGGAAACAGTTCTTC.

The chain combines TRBV11-2 with TRBJ2-7; 7 bases align to TRBD2. Trimming removed 3 bases from V and 5 bases from J; junction bases left unmatched: 7. CDR3 length equals 14 residues. Germline V gene lookup returns CDR1 SGHAT and CDR2 FQNNGV. CDR3 coding DNA: TGTGCCAGCAGCTTTTCGCGGGAGAACAACGAGCAGTACTTC. Translation gives CASSFSRENNEQYF. Filled out from reference TRBV11-2 and TRBJ2-7, the complete variable domain reads EAGVAQSPRYKIIEKRQSVAFWCNPISGHATLYWYQQILGQGPKLLIQFQNNGVVDDSQLPKDRFSAERLKGVDSTLKIQPAKLEDSAVYLCASSFSRENNEQYFGPGTRLTVT.

This chain's CDR3 is CASSHSGTGGEKLFF. For the CDR3, the DNA is TGTGCCAGCAGCCACTCCGGGACAGGTGGTGAAAAACTGTTTTTT. The chain couples TRBV14 to TRBJ1-4, with 8 nucleotides matching TRBD1. Germline CDR1 reads SGHDN; CDR2 reads FVKESK. This CDR3 has 15 residues. The trim removed 3 bases at V and 7 bases at J, leaving 7 bases unmatched.

This rearrangement joins TRBV18 to TRBJ2-7, with 12 bases that match TRBD2. This CDR3 is built from 15 residues. Germline loops: CDR1 KGHSH, CDR2 LQKENI. V was clipped by 4 bases and J by 3 bases; unmatched bases: 4. The CDR3 nucleotides are TGTGCCAGCTCACTTAAGACTAGCGGGAGCTACGAGCAGTACTTC. It yields the protein CASSLKTSGSYEQYF.

The chain is built from TRBV9 and TRBJ1-2, with a possible D match to TRBD1 (6 bases). The CDR3 sequence is 13 residues long. The V gene lost 3 bases and the J gene lost 5 bases, with 11 bases spanning the gap. Germline V gives CDR1 SGDLS, CDR2 YYNGEE. The CDR3: CASSALTGYGYTF. The DNA for the CDR3 is TGTGCCAGCAGCGCCTTAACAGGGTATGGCTACACCTTC.

The rearrangement joins TRBV7-9 to TRBJ2-2, with TRBD2 matching 16 bases. V lost 4 bases, J lost 7 bases, and 9 bases stayed unmatched. Germline V gene data show CDR1 as SEHNR and CDR2 as FQNEAQ (reference sequence). The CDR3 runs 18 residues. The CDR3 loop reads CASSSGTSGRALVGELFF. The CDR3 nucleotides are TGTGCCAGCAGCTCCGGGACTAGCGGGAGGGCCTTGGTCGGGGAGCTGTTTTTT.

This chain connects TRBV21-1 to TRBJ2-3. TRBV21-1 is designated a pseudogene. CDR3 size: 17 residues. The CDR3 DNA sequence: TGTGCCAGCAGCAAAGATCGGAACCGACCTCCCGTCGATACGCAGTATTTT. Its translation: CASSKDRNRPPVDTQYF.

V gene TRBV15 combines with J gene TRBJ1-4; D not resolved. CDR3 length: 14 amino acids. CDR1 is LNHNV and CDR2 is YYDKDF in the germline V gene (reference sequence). Between the trimmed V and J ends, which lost 0 bases and 7 bases, there was a span of 9 bases. The CDR3 sequence is CATSRDTGFEKLFF. CDR3 nucleotide sequence: TGTGCCACCAGCAGAGATACTGGGTTTGAAAAACTGTTTTTT.

This chain connects TRBV27 to TRBJ1-2; D possibly corresponds to TRBD1 (6 bases). The germline V gene has CDR1 MNHEY and CDR2 SMNVEV (reference sequence). V lost 1 base to trimming and J lost 7 bases, with 13 bases between them. The CDR3 has 14 residues. CDR3 bases: TGTGCCAGCAGTTTATGGGGGGCCGGAGGTGGCTACACCTTC. Translating gives CASSLWGAGGGYTF.

CDR3 sequence: CSVSQGATGNTIYF. CDR3 nucleotides: TGCAGCGTTTCCCAGGGGGCGACTGGAAACACCATATATTTT. This chain connects TRBV29-1 to TRBJ1-3; TRBD1 matches 8 bases. Per germline, CDR1 SQVTM and CDR2 ANQGSEA. This CDR3 comprises 14 residues. The ends lost 5 bases at V and 2 bases at J; junction bases unmatched: 5.

The chain employs TRBV19 and TRBJ2-7, with 7 bases lining up with TRBD1. The ends lost 5 bases at V and 0 bases at J; junction bases unmatched: 7. This CDR3 has 15 residues. CDR1 and CDR2 from the germline V gene are LNHDA and SQIVND (reference sequence). The CDR3 nucleotides read TGTGCCAGTAGTCCCCGACAGGGCCGCTCCTACGAGCAGTACTTC. As protein: CASSPRQGRSYEQYF.

This chain joins TRBV5-1 and TRBJ2-3; 7 bases fit TRBD2. The CDR3 loop spans 15 amino acids. The J segment lost 0 bases and the V segment lost 1 base, leaving 2 bases of the junction unmatched. Germline CDR1 reads SGHRS; CDR2 reads YFSETQ. This CDR3 reads CASSLLRESTDTQYF. The CDR3 DNA follows: TGCGCCAGCAGCTTGTTGCGGGAGAGCACAGATACGCAGTATTTT.

A single count supports this clone. The chain couples TRBV11-2 to TRBJ2-7; 8 nucleotides line up with TRBD2. Looked up from germline, CDR1 is SGHAT and CDR2 is FQNNGV. The CDR3 loop spans 16 amino acids. V was pared by 1 base and J by 4 bases, with 9 bases of the junction left unmatched. CDR3 sequence (DNA): TGTGCCAGCAGCTTAGGGTTTGCGGGAGGCGGTTACGAGCAGTACTTC. Translation gives CASSLGFAGGGYEQYF.

This chain connects TRBV5-1 to TRBJ2-2; D unclear. V was trimmed by 6 bases and J by 0 bases, leaving 12 bases between them. Germline V gene sequence: CDR1 SGHRS, CDR2 YFSETQ. The CDR3 runs 15 residues. For the CDR3, the DNA is TGCGCCAGCATCGACGGCGGATCGAACACCGGGGAGCTGTTTTTT. Its protein is CASIDGGSNTGELFF. Based on the CDR3 plus reference TRBV5-1 and TRBJ2-2, the full variable domain is KAGVTQTPRYLIKTRGQQVTLSCSPISGHRSVSWYQQTPGQGLQFLFEYFSETQRNKGNFPGRFSGRQFSNSRSEMNVSTLELGDSALYLCASIDGGSNTGELFFGEGSRLTVL.

This clone was detected many times. This chain links TRBV30 with TRBJ2-7; maybe TRBD1 (5 bases). The CDR3 loop spans 13 amino acids. Germline CDR1 GTSNPN, CDR2 SVGIG (reference sequence). Deletions cut 2 bases from V and 6 bases from J, with 14 bases between. In DNA form, the CDR3 reads TGTGCCTGGAGTAAAGTGGGGCTCGGCGAGCAGTACTTC. As protein: CAWSKVGLGEQYF.

This chain joins TRBV7-2 and TRBJ1-1, with D possibly being TRBD1 (5 bases). Germline CDR1 SGHTA, CDR2 FQGNSA. The V and J ends lost 3 bases and 8 bases respectively, with 16 bases between them. This CDR3 comprises 14 residues. CDR3: CASSLGDSTREAFF. The CDR3 DNA reads TGTGCCAGCAGCTTGGGAGACAGTACCAGGGAAGCTTTCTTT.

The chain combines TRBV6-5 with TRBJ2-5, with 15 bases aligning to TRBD2. Germline lookup yields CDR1 MNHEY and CDR2 SVGAGI. The CDR3 consists of 15 residues. After removal of 6 bases from V and 11 bases from J, the junction contained 10 bases not matched to a gene. The DNA of the CDR3 is TGTGCCAGCAGGCCGCCGGGACTAGCGGGAGGAGAGCAGTACTTC. It specifies CASRPPGLAGGEQYF.

V is TRBV29-1 and J is TRBJ2-5; D remains ambiguous. V was trimmed by 5 bases and J by 5 bases, leaving 9 bases between them. The CDR3 loop spans 11 amino acids. The germline gives CDR1 SQVTM, CDR2 ANQGSEA. DNA for the CDR3: TGCAGCGTTATGGCTTCGGAGACCCAGTACTTC. Protein: CSVMASETQYF.

In this sample, this clone turned up a few times. The chain combines TRBV11-2 with TRBJ2-7, with 8 bases lining up with TRBD2. The CDR3 length is 15 residues. Looked up from germline, CDR1 is SGHAT and CDR2 is FQNNGV. Trimming cost V 1 base and J 3 bases; bases outside gene matches: 5. The CDR3 sequence is CASSLVAGGVYEQYF. In nucleotides, the CDR3 is TGTGCCAGCAGCTTAGTTGCGGGAGGCGTCTACGAGCAGTACTTC.

This clone was observed a single time. The chain links TRBV13 to TRBJ1-5, with 8 bases fitting TRBD1. V shed 8 bases, J shed 4 bases, and the junction held 13 bases outside the gene matches. Germline V CDR1 and CDR2: PRHDT, FYEKMQ (reference sequence). This CDR3 has 16 amino acids. As DNA, the CDR3 is TGTGCCAGCGGAGAAAGGGGGACAGGTCCTAATCAGCCCCAGCATTTT. This translates into CASGERGTGPNQPQHF. Full variable domain (remainder filled in from reference TRBV13 and TRBJ1-5): AAGVIQSPRHLIKEKRETATLKCYPIPRHDTVYWYQQGPGQDPQFLISFYEKMQSDKGSIPDRFSAQQFSDYHSELNMSSLELGDSALYFCASGERGTGPNQPQHFGDGTRLSIL.

The chain couples TRBV12-1 to TRBJ2-5; the table's D gene call, TRBD2, was not cross checked with the DNA. TRBV12-1 is a pseudogene segment. CDR3 length: 15 amino acids. The CDR3 protein is CASSFLRGGQETQYF. CDR3 coding DNA: TGTGCCAGCAGCTTTTTGCGGGGGGGGCAAGAGACCCAGTACTTC.

The chain couples TRBV4-3 to TRBJ2-1; 7 bases agree with TRBD2. Germline CDR1 and CDR2: LGHNA and YSLEER. Unmatched junction bases numbered 6, after V lost 0 bases and J lost 4 bases. The CDR3 length is 16 residues. CDR3 in amino acids: CASSQDLADVYNEQFF. CDR3 bases: TGCGCCAGCAGCCAAGATCTAGCGGACGTATACAATGAGCAGTTCTTC.